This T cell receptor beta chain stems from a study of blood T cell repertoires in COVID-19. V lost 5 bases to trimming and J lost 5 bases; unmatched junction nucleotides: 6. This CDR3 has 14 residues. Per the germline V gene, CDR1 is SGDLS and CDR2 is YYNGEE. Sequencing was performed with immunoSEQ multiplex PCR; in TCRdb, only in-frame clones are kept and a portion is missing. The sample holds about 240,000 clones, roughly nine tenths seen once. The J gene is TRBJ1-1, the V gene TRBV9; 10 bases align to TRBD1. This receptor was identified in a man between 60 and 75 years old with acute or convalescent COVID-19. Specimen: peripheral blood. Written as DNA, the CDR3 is TGTGCCAGCAGAGGAGGACAGGGGGATACTGAAGCTTTCTTT. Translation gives CASRGGQGDTEAFF.